Here is one T cell receptor (beta chain) with its context. Its antigen is not identified. This entry belongs to a study of T cell repertoires in cytomegalovirus infection. Study-wide context: Carrying CMV and the relevant HLA type showed in public TCR beta signatures.

One entry per CDR3 protein, called by TCRdb with MiXCR from the reads. The table has more than 350,000 distinct CDR3 sequences, approximately 31% seen once. Germline lookup yields CDR1 SGHRS and CDR2 YFSETQ. The CDR3 totals 15 residues. Trimming stripped 0 bases from V and 4 bases from J, with 13 bases between. Study findings and constraints: Identification of carriers of CMV plus the relevant HLA was achieved through cumulative public TCR beta family frequency.

This clonotype was obtained from a human donor in good health (CMV status not recorded). Some clones in this sample may be carry-over from other donors' samples. Sequenced material: PBMCs. The chain couples TRBV5-1 to TRBJ2-5; TRBD2 might be the D (7 bases). The CDR3 nucleotides are TGCGCCAGCAGCTTGGGGACAGCGGGGCTAGAGACCCAGTACTTC. Translating gives CASSLGTAGLETQYF.